One and the same sample provided the 32 T cell receptor beta chains below, sequenced in a study of T-cell reconstitution after alpha-beta-depleted transplantation in children. Library preparation (for TCRbeta) was performed with unique molecular identifiers. TCRdb re-called the PCR reads through MiXCR, storing one row per CDR3 protein. The table has 130,000 to 150,000 distinct CDR3 sequences, around 8.8% seen once. Source: PBMCs, mostly from graft donor cells, taken 180 days after TCRalphabeta/CD19-depleted stem cell transplant. These receptors all come from a female patient between 2 and 15 years old who had a stem cell transplant for congenital amegakaryocytic thrombocytopenia, so the T cells may come from the graft donor.

This clonotype occurred many times. The chain recombines TRBV6-1 with TRBJ1-2; 9 bases are shared with TRBD1. The CDR3 consists of 14 residues. Germline V CDR1 and CDR2: MNHNS, SASEGT. V lost 5 bases, J lost 4 bases, and 5 bases stayed unmatched. This CDR3 reads CASSPGQGSYGYTF. The CDR3, as DNA: TGTGCCAGCAGTCCCGGACAGGGGTCCTATGGCTACACCTTC.

This clonotype has a count of ten or more. This chain uses TRBV5-6 with TRBJ1-2, with D possibly TRBD1 on 6 matching bases. The CDR3 spans 12 residues. Germline CDR1 SGHDT, CDR2 YYEEEE. Trimming stripped 2 bases from V and 7 bases from J, with 9 bases between. In nucleotides, the CDR3 is TGTGCCAGCAGCTTCGGGGGGCCTGGCTACACCTTC. Translation gives CASSFGGPGYTF.

This clonotype was counted ten times or more. The chain couples TRBV6-2 or TRBV6-3 to TRBJ2-1; 12 positions match TRBD2. The V gene's germline CDR1 is MNHEY and CDR2 SVGEGT. V dropped 2 bases and J dropped 8; count of bases not matched to a gene: 4. The CDR3 has 15 residues. This chain's CDR3 is CASSYGLAGRYEQFF. DNA for the CDR3: TGTGCCAGCAGTTACGGACTAGCGGGGCGGTATGAGCAGTTCTTC.

This clonotype was recorded many times. The V and J genes are TRBV30 and TRBJ1-5; D is possibly TRBD1 (5 bases). Germline V gene data show CDR1 as GTSNPN and CDR2 as SVGIG (reference sequence). The CDR3 contains 15 residues. V shed 3 bases and J shed 5 bases, with 17 bases lying between them. Here the CDR3 reads CAWSPLGGSYQPQHF. CDR3 nucleotides: TGTGCCTGGAGCCCATTGGGGGGGTCTTATCAGCCCCAGCATTTT.

The CDR3 protein is CASSFFWTTRESTDTQYF. The CDR3 region has the DNA TGTGCCAGCAGTTTTTTTTGGACTACTAGAGAAAGCACAGATACGCAGTATTTT. V gene TRBV12-3 or TRBV12-4 combines with J gene TRBJ2-3, with D perhaps TRBD2 (6 bases). V gave up 3 bases and J gave up 0 bases, with 19 bases separating them. The CDR3 is made up of 18 amino acids.

This clonotype has a count of ten or more. The V gene is TRBV10-3, the J gene TRBJ2-2; D possibly corresponds to TRBD1 (6 bases). Trimming removed 11 bases at V and 0 bases at J, with 16 bases between. There are 15 residues in the CDR3. The germline gives CDR1 ENHRY, CDR2 SYGVKD. The CDR3 DNA reads as TGTGCCGTATCAGGACAGCCAACGAACACCGGGGAGCTGTTTTTT. It translates to CAVSGQPTNTGELFF.

There are many counts of this clonotype. This chain links TRBV6-4 with TRBJ2-1; D might be TRBD2 (5 bases). The germline CDR1 and CDR2 sequences are MRHNA and SNTAGT. CDR3 length: 13 amino acids. V lost 4 bases, J lost 3 bases, and 7 bases lay in between. The CDR3 region has the DNA TGTGCCAGCAGTGGCCGGGACTACAATGAGCAGTTCTTC. Encoded protein: CASSGRDYNEQFF.

This clonotype was picked up many times. CDR3 bases: TGTGCCAGTAGCGTTGGGCGGGAGATAGTGTACGAGCAGTACTTC. Protein: CASSVGREIVYEQYF. The V gene is TRBV2, the J gene TRBJ2-7; 7 bases fit TRBD2. V dropped 9 bases and J dropped 4; count of bases not matched to a gene: 15. The CDR3 has 15 residues. Germline V CDR1 and CDR2: SNHLY, FYNNEI.

CDR3 nucleotides: TGCAGTGCTAGTGTGGACATCTACACCGGGGAGCTGTTTTTT. It specifies CSASVDIYTGELFF. The chain carries TRBV20-1 and TRBJ2-2; D may be TRBD1 (5 bases). V was pared by 3 bases and J by 3 bases, with 11 bases between. Germline V gives CDR1 DFQATT, CDR2 SNEGSKA (reference sequence). The CDR3 length is 14 residues.

The table lists this clonotype with many counts. V usage is TRBV5-4 and J usage is TRBJ2-4, with 10 bases identical to TRBD1. The germline V gene has CDR1 SGHNT and CDR2 YYREEE (reference sequence). After removal of 1 base from V and 8 bases from J, the junction contained 6 bases not matched to a gene. This CDR3 is 15 amino acids long. The CDR3 sequence is CASSLRSDRGHIQYF. The CDR3, as DNA: TGTGCCAGCAGCTTGCGGTCCGACAGGGGGCACATTCAGTACTTC.

The chain combines TRBV12-3 or TRBV12-4 with TRBJ1-2, with a weak D call TRBD1 (5 bases). The CDR3 has 15 residues. V was pared by 3 bases and J by 5 bases, with 16 bases between. CDR3 DNA sequence: TGTGCCAGCAGTTTTTGGGGCACGGCGAAGTATGGCTACACCTTC. Protein: CASSFWGTAKYGYTF.

At least ten counts were recorded for this clonotype. The rearrangement links TRBV29-1 to TRBJ1-3; D remains unclear. The length of the CDR3 is 13 residues. Germline V gene data show CDR1 as SQVTM and CDR2 as ANQGSEA. Trimming took off 4 bases at V and 2 bases at J, with 9 bases between the two ends. The CDR3 DNA follows: TGCAGCGTTGGGGATGGGACTGGAAACACCATATATTTT. Amino acid sequence: CSVGDGTGNTIYF.

This clonotype occurred many times. The chain combines TRBV12-3 or TRBV12-4 with TRBJ1-2, with D uncertain. The CDR3 consists of 12 residues. V dropped 8 bases and J dropped 8 bases, with 15 bases sitting between them. In DNA, the CDR3 is TGTGCCAGCGGAAATTACCTGGGAGGCTACACCTTC. This codes for CASGNYLGGYTF.

DNA of the CDR3: TGCAGTGCTAGAACTCGGGACGGGGGATACGAGCAGTACTTC. Its translation: CSARTRDGGYEQYF. This chain connects TRBV20-1 to TRBJ2-7; TRBD2 might be the D (6 bases). V lost 2 bases and J 4 bases, leaving 15 bases between the germline ends. Looked up from germline, CDR1 is DFQATT and CDR2 is SNEGSKA (reference sequence). The CDR3 contains 14 residues.

The V gene is TRBV29-1, the J gene TRBJ2-1, with D unclear. V was pared by 4 bases and J by 4 bases, with 11 bases between. CDR1 is SQVTM, CDR2 ANQGSEA, per germline. The length of the CDR3 is 13 residues. The CDR3 sequence: CSVGTATYNEQFF. DNA of the CDR3: TGCAGCGTTGGAACCGCTACGTACAATGAGCAGTTCTTC.

This clonotype has just a few counts. The chain carries TRBV5-4 and TRBJ2-3; possibly TRBD1 or TRBD2 for D (5 bases each). Trimming removed 3 bases from V and 6 bases from J, with 11 bases in between. The CDR3 consists of 13 residues. Germline V lookup: CDR1 SGHNT, CDR2 YYREEE (reference sequence). CDR3 bases: TGTGCCAGCAGCTGGATGTGGGGGGATACGCAGTATTTT. Translation: CASSWMWGDTQYF.

This clonotype was observed many times. The chain joins TRBV6-5 to TRBJ1-2; TRBD1 matches 7 bases. The length of the CDR3 is 14 residues. Germline assignment: CDR1 MNHEY and CDR2 SVGAGI. Trimming at V came to 2 bases and at J to 4 bases, leaving 4 bases not matched to a gene. CDR3 sequence reads: CASSYTDRSYGYTF. The CDR3 nucleotides read TGTGCCAGCAGTTACACGGACAGGTCCTATGGCTACACCTTC.

For this clonotype: A much larger clone differs from this one at a single base, so this may be a read error. The V call is TRBV11-2, the J call TRBJ2-1; no reliable D call. V was shortened by 2 bases and J by 9 bases, with 17 bases between the two germline ends. CDR3 size: 15 residues. Per the germline V gene, CDR1 is SGHAT and CDR2 is FQNNGV. The CDR3 coding sequence is TGTGCCAGCAGCTTACCAAAAACAAGCCTCCCTGAGCAGTTCTTC. Residues: CASSLPKTSLPEQFF.

The chain links TRBV5-4 to TRBJ2-1; the D gene is possibly TRBD2 (6 bases). Trimming cost V 1 base and J 5 bases, with 13 bases left between them. Germline CDR1 is SGHNT and CDR2 is YYREEE (reference sequence). There are 15 residues in the CDR3. As DNA, the CDR3 is TGTGCCAGCAGCTTGCGTAGCGGCATCAACAATGAGCAGTTCTTC. Translation: CASSLRSGINNEQFF.

This CDR3 is CAWARTRRETQYF. DNA of the CDR3: TGTGCCTGGGCAAGGACCCGGAGGGAGACCCAGTACTTC. This chain connects TRBV30 to TRBJ2-5; the D gene is possibly TRBD2 (5 bases). This CDR3 has 13 amino acids. Germline CDR1 is GTSNPN and CDR2 is SVGIG (reference sequence). The V and J ends lost 5 bases and 5 bases respectively, with 15 bases between them. The full variable domain, with the rest looked up from reference TRBV30 and TRBJ2-5, is SQTIHQWPATLVQPVGSPLSLECTVEGTSNPNLYWYRQAAGRGLQLLFYSVGIGQISSEVPQNLSASRPQDRQFILSSKKLLLSDSGFYLCAWARTRRETQYFGPGTRLLVL.

This clonotype was detected only a few times. This chain uses TRBV24-1 with TRBJ2-3, with D hard to call. This CDR3 comprises 12 residues. V lost 1 base, J lost 6 bases, and 4 bases lay in between. Germline values: CDR1 KGHDR, CDR2 SFDVKD. CDR3 in amino acids: CATSDLDDTQYF. The CDR3 coding sequence is TGTGCCACCAGTGATTTAGACGATACGCAGTATTTT.

This clonotype has just a few counts. The chain has TRBV7-9 and TRBJ1-1, with D unresolved. Between the trimmed V and J ends, which lost 2 bases and 11 bases, there was a span of 15 bases. Germline loops: CDR1 SEHNR, CDR2 FQNEAQ (reference sequence). The CDR3 spans 13 residues. CDR3 protein: CASSLLMGSGAFF. DNA of the CDR3: TGTGCCAGCAGCTTACTTATGGGATCTGGCGCTTTCTTT.

Concerning this clonotype: Possible read error: a much larger clone is one base away. The J gene is TRBJ2-1, the V gene TRBV28; TRBD2 matches at 10 bases. Per the germline V gene, CDR1 is MDHEN and CDR2 is SYDVKM. The CDR3 is made up of 17 amino acids. Written as DNA, the CDR3 is TGTGCCACCAGTTCCAGACTAGCGGGTAGTTCATACAATGAGCAGTTCTTC. This translates into CATSSRLAGSSYNEQFF. The full variable domain, in which reference TRBV28 and TRBJ2-1 provide the parts outside the CDR3, is DVKVTQSSRYLVKRTGEKVFLECVQDMDHENMFWYRQDPGLGLRLIYFSYDVKMKEKGDIPEGYSVSREKKERFSLILESASTNQTSMYLCATSSRLAGSSYNEQFFGPGTRLTVL.

This clonotype was seen repeatedly, ten times or more. V gene TRBV3-1 combines with J gene TRBJ2-5; no clear D. V was cut by 4 bases and J by 5 bases, with 11 bases left in between. The CDR3 is 13 amino acids. CDR1 is LGHDT and CDR2 is YNNKEL in the germline V gene (reference sequence). In DNA form, the CDR3 reads TGTGCCAGCAGCCGGGCGATTGAGGAGACCCAGTACTTC. Translating gives CASSRAIEETQYF.

V and J are TRBV19 and TRBJ1-1, with D possibly TRBD1 on 5 matching bases. Trimming shortened V by 8 bases and J by 3 bases, and 16 bases separated the two germline ends. CDR1 is LNHDA, CDR2 SQIVND, per germline (reference sequence). The CDR3 is 14 amino acids. The CDR3 region has the DNA TGTGCCAGTCTAGAACCCGACAGTGACACTGAAGCTTTCTTT. Translating gives CASLEPDSDTEAFF.

This clonotype was counted at least ten times. The CDR3 loop reads CASSPGWGANVLTF. The CDR3 bases are TGTGCCAGCAGCCCAGGATGGGGGGCCAACGTCCTGACTTTC. This sequence joins TRBV12-3 or TRBV12-4 and TRBJ2-6; D is ambiguous. CDR3 length: 14 amino acids. The V end lost 6 bases, the J end lost 4 bases, and 10 bases lay between the germline ends.

This clonotype was seen only a few times. The V and J genes are TRBV5-1 and TRBJ1-4; no definite D call. CDR1 and CDR2 (germline): SGHRS, YFSETQ. The CDR3 has 15 amino acids. Trimming cost V 6 bases and J 5 bases, with 17 bases left between them. The CDR3, as DNA: TGCGCCAGCACCCCGACCGTAGGCGGAAATGAAAAACTGTTTTTT. Protein sequence: CASTPTVGGNEKLFF.

This clonotype was seen only a few times. The chain is built from TRBV6-1 and TRBJ1-2, with TRBD1 matching over 9 bases. The CDR3 is made up of 15 amino acids. CDR1 MNHNS and CDR2 SASEGT come from the germline V gene. Trimming at V came to 6 bases and at J to 5 bases, leaving 10 bases not matched to a gene. The CDR3 DNA is TGTGCCAGCAGCCGGGACAGGGTATCGGGGTATGGCTACACCTTC. Amino acid sequence: CASSRDRVSGYGYTF.

This clonotype showed up many times. The chain uses TRBV9 and TRBJ2-7; 8 nucleotides agree with TRBD2. V gave up 0 bases and J gave up 5 bases; unmatched junction bases: 10. The CDR3 is 16 residues long. Germline values: CDR1 SGDLS, CDR2 YYNGEE. The CDR3 region is CASSVGFGGRIHEQYF. The CDR3 DNA follows: TGTGCCAGCAGCGTAGGCTTCGGCGGGAGGATCCACGAGCAGTACTTC.

This clonotype appeared many times. The V gene is TRBV5-1, the J gene TRBJ2-1, with D perhaps matching TRBD1 or TRBD2 (5 bases each). The length of the CDR3 is 13 residues. Trimming removed 0 bases at V and 10 bases at J, with 11 bases between. CDR1 is SGHRS and CDR2 is YFSETQ in the germline V gene. DNA for the CDR3: TGCGCCAGCAGCTTGGTGCTCGGGGCGGAGCAGTTCTTC. This codes for CASSLVLGAEQFF.

The V call is TRBV24-1, the J call TRBJ2-5; 11 nucleotides line up with TRBD2. Germline loops: CDR1 KGHDR, CDR2 SFDVKD. This CDR3 is 16 amino acids long. V shed 7 bases, J shed 1 base, and the junction held 7 bases outside the gene matches. DNA of the CDR3: TGTGCCACCAGCCCCGGGGGACTAGCGGTCCAAGAGACCCAGTACTTC. Translated: CATSPGGLAVQETQYF.

At least ten counts were recorded for this clonotype. The V gene is TRBV20-1, the J gene TRBJ1-5; D uncertain. Germline V lookup: CDR1 DFQATT, CDR2 SNEGSKA (reference sequence). The CDR3 runs to 11 residues. V shed 4 bases and J shed 7 bases, with 8 bases lying between them. CDR3 sequence: CSAIVDQPQHF. The CDR3 coding sequence is TGCAGTGCTATAGTTGACCAGCCCCAGCATTTT.